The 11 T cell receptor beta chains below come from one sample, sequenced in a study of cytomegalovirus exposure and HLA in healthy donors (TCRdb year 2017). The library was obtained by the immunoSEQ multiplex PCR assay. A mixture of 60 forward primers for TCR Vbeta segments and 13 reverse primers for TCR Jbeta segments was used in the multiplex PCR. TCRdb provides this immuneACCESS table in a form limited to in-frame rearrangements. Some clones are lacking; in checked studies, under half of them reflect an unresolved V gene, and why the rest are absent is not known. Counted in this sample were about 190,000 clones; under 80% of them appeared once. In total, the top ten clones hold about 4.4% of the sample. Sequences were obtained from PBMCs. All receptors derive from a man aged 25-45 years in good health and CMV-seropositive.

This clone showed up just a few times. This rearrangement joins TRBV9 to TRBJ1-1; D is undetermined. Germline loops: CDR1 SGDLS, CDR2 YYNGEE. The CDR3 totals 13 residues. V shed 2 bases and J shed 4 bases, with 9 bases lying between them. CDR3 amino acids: CASSVVYGTEAFF. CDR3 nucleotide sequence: TGTGCCAGCAGCGTGGTCTATGGCACTGAAGCTTTCTTT.

The CDR3 here is CASSPGTSGSYNEQFF. The CDR3 DNA sequence: TGTGCCAGCAGCCCCGGGACTAGCGGGTCTTACAATGAGCAGTTCTTC. The chain links TRBV14 to TRBJ2-1, with TRBD2 identical over 12 bases. The germline V gene encodes CDR1 SGHDN and CDR2 FVKESK. With 4 bases clipped from V and 4 bases from J, the junction kept 5 bases outside the gene matches. The CDR3 is made up of 16 amino acids.

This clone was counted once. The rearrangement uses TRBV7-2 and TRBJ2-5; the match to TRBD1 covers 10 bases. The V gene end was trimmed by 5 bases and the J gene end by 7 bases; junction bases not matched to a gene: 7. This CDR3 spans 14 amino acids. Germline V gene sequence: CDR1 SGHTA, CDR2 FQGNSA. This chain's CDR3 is CASSPDRGLVTQYF. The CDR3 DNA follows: TGTGCCAGCAGCCCCGACAGGGGGCTGGTGACCCAGTACTTC.

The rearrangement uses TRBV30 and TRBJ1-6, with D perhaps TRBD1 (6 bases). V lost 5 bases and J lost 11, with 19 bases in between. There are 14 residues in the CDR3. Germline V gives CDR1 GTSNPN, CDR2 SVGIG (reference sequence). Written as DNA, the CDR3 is TGTGCCTGGCATTATCAGGGGCTGAGTACACCCCTCCACTTT. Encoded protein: CAWHYQGLSTPLHF.

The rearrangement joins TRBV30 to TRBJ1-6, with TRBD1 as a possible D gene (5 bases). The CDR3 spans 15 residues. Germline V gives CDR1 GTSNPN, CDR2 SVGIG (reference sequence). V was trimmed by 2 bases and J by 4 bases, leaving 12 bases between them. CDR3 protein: CAWSRMAGYNSPLHF. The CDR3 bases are TGTGCCTGGAGTCGGATGGCAGGGTATAATTCACCCCTCCACTTT.

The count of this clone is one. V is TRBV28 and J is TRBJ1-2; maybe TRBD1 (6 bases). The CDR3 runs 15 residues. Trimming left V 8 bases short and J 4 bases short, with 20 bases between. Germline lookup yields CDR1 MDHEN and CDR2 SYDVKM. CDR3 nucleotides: TGTGCCAGCGGTAGGGGGGGGCGCTTAGTCTATGGCTACACCTTC. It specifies CASGRGGRLVYGYTF.

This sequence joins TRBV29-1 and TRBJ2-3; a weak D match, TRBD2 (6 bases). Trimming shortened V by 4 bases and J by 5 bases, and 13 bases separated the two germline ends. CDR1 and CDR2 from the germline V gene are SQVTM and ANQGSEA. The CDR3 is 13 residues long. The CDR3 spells CSVVGIGGDTQYF. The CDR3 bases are TGCAGCGTTGTGGGGATCGGGGGAGATACGCAGTATTTT.

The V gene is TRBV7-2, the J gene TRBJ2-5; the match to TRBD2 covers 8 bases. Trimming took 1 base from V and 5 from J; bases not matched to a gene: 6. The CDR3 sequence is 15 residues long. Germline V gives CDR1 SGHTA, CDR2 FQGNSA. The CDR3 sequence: CASSLGSGSWETQYF. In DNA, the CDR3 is TGTGCCAGCAGCTTAGGGAGCGGGAGTTGGGAGACCCAGTACTTC.

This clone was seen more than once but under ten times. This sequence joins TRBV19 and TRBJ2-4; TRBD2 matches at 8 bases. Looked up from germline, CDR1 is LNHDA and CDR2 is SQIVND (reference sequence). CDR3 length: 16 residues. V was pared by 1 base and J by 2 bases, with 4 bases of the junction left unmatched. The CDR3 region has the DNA TGTGCCAGTAGTATAGGAACTAGCGGCTCCAAAAACATTCAGTACTTC. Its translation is CASSIGTSGSKNIQYF.

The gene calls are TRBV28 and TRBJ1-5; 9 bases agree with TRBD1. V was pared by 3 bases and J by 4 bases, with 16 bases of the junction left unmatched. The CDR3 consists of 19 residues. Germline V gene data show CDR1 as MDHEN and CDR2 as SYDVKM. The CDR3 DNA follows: TGTGCCAGCAGTTTCTCTCCTCTGGGGGGACAGGGAACGAATCAGCCCCAGCATTTT. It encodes CASSFSPLGGQGTNQPQHF.

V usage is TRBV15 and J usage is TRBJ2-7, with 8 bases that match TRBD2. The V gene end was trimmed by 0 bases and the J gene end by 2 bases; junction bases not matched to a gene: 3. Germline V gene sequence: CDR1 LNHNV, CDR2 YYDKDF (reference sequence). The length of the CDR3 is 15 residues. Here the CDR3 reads CATSRDRGGTYEQYF. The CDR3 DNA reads TGTGCCACCAGCAGAGATCGGGGGGGGACCTACGAGCAGTACTTC.